The next 8 T cell receptor beta chains were all read from a single sample in a study of blood T cell repertoires in COVID-19. Method: immunoSEQ multiplex PCR; TCRdb's copy keeps in-frame clones and lacks some. The table lists roughly 74,000 clones, about 83% of them singletons. The source material was peripheral blood. The source is a man between 65 and 80 years old with acute or convalescent COVID-19.

This clone has just a few counts. The CDR3 bases are TGTGCCAGCAGTGCCCGAGGGACAGGATTAAACTATGGCTACACCTTC. Its translation is CASSARGTGLNYGYTF. The chain couples TRBV6-1 to TRBJ1-2, with TRBD1 matching over 8 bases. Germline CDR1 is MNHNS and CDR2 is SASEGT. The V and J ends lost 4 bases and 2 bases, in that order; junction bases with no gene match: 9. This CDR3 contains 16 residues.

The genes are TRBV6-5 and TRBJ2-7; 7 bases match TRBD1. The CDR3 runs 14 residues. From germline, CDR1 is MNHEY and CDR2 SVGAGI. The junction had 9 bases not matched to a gene; V was cut back by 7 bases and J by 3 bases. CDR3 amino acids: CASIKRQGSYEQYF. The CDR3 bases are TGTGCCAGCATTAAAAGACAGGGAAGCTACGAGCAGTACTTC.

Written as DNA, the CDR3 is TGTGCCAGCAGCTTTAGCGGGAGCCCCTACGAGCAGTACTTC. Amino acid sequence: CASSFSGSPYEQYF. The V and J genes are TRBV14 and TRBJ2-7; 9 bases are a match to TRBD2. V shed 5 bases and J 2 bases; nucleotides not matched to a gene: 4. The V gene's germline CDR1 is SGHDN and CDR2 FVKESK. The CDR3 has 14 amino acids.

The V call is TRBV29-1, the J call TRBJ1-2; 11 bases align to TRBD1. The CDR3 is made up of 12 amino acids. Looked up from germline, CDR1 is SQVTM and CDR2 is ANQGSEA. Germline trimming cut 6 bases from V and 8 bases from J; bases unmatched to any gene: 5. CDR3 region: CSVAGTGGGYTF. In nucleotides, the CDR3 is TGCAGCGTCGCCGGGACAGGGGGAGGCTACACCTTC.

This rearrangement joins TRBV5-5 to TRBJ1-1; D uncertain. The CDR3 covers 16 residues. Trimming cost V 5 bases and J 6 bases, with 23 bases left between them. Germline V gene sequence: CDR1 SGHKS, CDR2 YYEKEE (reference sequence). As DNA, the CDR3 is TGTGCCAGCAGTCTCGTAACGGGTTTTCGTCGGGCTGAAGCTTTCTTT. Its translation is CASSLVTGFRRAEAFF.

V gene TRBV9 combines with J gene TRBJ2-2; 7 bases map to TRBD1. CDR3 length: 14 amino acids. V dropped 3 bases and J dropped 8; count of bases not matched to a gene: 7. CDR1 and CDR2 (germline): SGDLS, YYNGEE. As DNA, the CDR3 is TGTGCCAGCAGCGCCCGCACGGGACAGGGGGAGCTGTTTTTT. It translates to CASSARTGQGELFF.

The chain joins TRBV3-1 (or the pseudogene TRBV3-2) to TRBJ1-2; 8 bases agree with TRBD1. CDR3 length: 13 amino acids. V lost 5 bases, J lost 7 bases, and 6 bases stayed unmatched. Germline loops: CDR1 LGHDT, CDR2 YNNKEL (reference sequence). The chain's CDR3 is CASSARGRAGYTF. CDR3 bases: TGTGCCAGCAGCGCCAGGGGGCGAGCTGGCTACACCTTC.

The genes are TRBV9 and TRBJ1-1, with D hard to call. This CDR3 spans 15 amino acids. CDR1 and CDR2 (germline): SGDLS, YYNGEE. Trimming removed 0 bases at V and 0 bases at J, with 9 bases between. CDR3 residues: CASSVGSHLNTEAFF. Here the CDR3 DNA reads TGTGCCAGCAGCGTAGGGTCACACCTGAACACTGAAGCTTTCTTT.